The 6 T cell receptor beta chains presented below share a single source sample, sequenced in a study of cytomegalovirus exposure and HLA in healthy donors. The study ran its PCR with 60 Vbeta and 13 Jbeta primers. Produced via immunoSEQ multiplex PCR; TCRdb's table is partial and in-frame only. The sample holds roughly 220,000 clones, 82% seen once. Material for sequencing was PBMCs. All receptors derive from a woman between 40 and 55 years old in good health and CMV-seronegative.

The rearrangement joins TRBV30 to TRBJ2-7, with unresolved D. CDR3 size: 12 residues. Between the trimmed V and J ends, which lost 1 base and 3 bases, there was a span of 7 bases. CDR1 is GTSNPN, CDR2 SVGIG, per germline (reference sequence). This chain's CDR3 is CAWSAGFYEQYF. Written as DNA, the CDR3 is TGTGCCTGGAGTGCGGGTTTCTACGAGCAGTACTTC.

The genes are TRBV4-2 and TRBJ2-5; possible D gene TRBD2, 5 bases. The J call is uncertain, as TRBJ2-7 better fits the DNA end. CDR3 length: 13 residues. Germline CDR1 reads LGHNA; CDR2 reads YNFKEQ. The CDR3 coding sequence is TGTGCCAGCAGCCAGAGCCGGGACTACGAGCAGTACTTC. As protein: CASSQSRDYEQYF.

For the CDR3, the DNA is TGTGCCTGGAGTCACGGGCAAGGGGGCGAGCTTTCGTACACAGATACGCAGTATTTT. Protein product: CAWSHGQGGELSYTDTQYF. V and J are TRBV30 and TRBJ2-3; 7 nucleotides agree with TRBD1. The CDR3 has 19 amino acids. J was trimmed by 2 bases and V by 2 bases; bases with no gene match: 19. Germline values: CDR1 GTSNPN, CDR2 SVGIG (reference sequence).

The V gene is TRBV21-1, the J gene TRBJ2-7; the table's D call of TRBD2 was not tested on the DNA. TRBV21-1 is a pseudogene segment. The CDR3 loop spans 15 amino acids. The CDR3 DNA follows: TGTGCCAGCAGCTACGGAGAGCGGCCCTTCTACGAGCAGTACTTC. Translated, it gives CASSYGERPFYEQYF.

On this clone: Other DNA sequences of this sample code for an identical CDR3. The chain couples TRBV6-4 to TRBJ2-2, with 13 bases identical to TRBD2. Per the germline V gene, CDR1 is MRHNA and CDR2 is SNTAGT. The CDR3 loop spans 16 amino acids. The V gene end was trimmed by 5 bases and the J gene end by 3 bases; junction bases not matched to a gene: 3. The CDR3 DNA reads TGTGCCAGCAGTCCCGGACTAGCGGGGGACACCGGGGAGCTGTTTTTT. Translated, it gives CASSPGLAGDTGELFF.

The chain recombines TRBV6-5 with TRBJ1-5; no clear D gene. This CDR3 comprises 12 residues. Trimming took 7 bases from V and 0 from J, leaving 4 bases between them. CDR1 MNHEY and CDR2 SVGAGI come from the germline V gene. The CDR3, as DNA: TGTGCCAGCACAGATAGCAATCAGCCCCAGCATTTT. Translation: CASTDSNQPQHF.